This T cell receptor (beta chain) was found in a study of shared clonotypes between healthy human individuals. This clone was recorded only once. Its antigen is not known. Its ends do not fully match the called genes, so a read error is possible. This CDR3 comprises 12 residues. Germline CDR1 and CDR2: MNHNY and SVGAGI (reference sequence). TCRdb's copy holds only in-frame clones and misses some; the assay was immunoSEQ multiplex PCR. The data contain about 1 million clones, about four fifths of them singletons. Study outcomes and limitations: Some clonotypes were shared by all four sorted-subset donors, while others were not shared. The non-shared ones had lower generation probabilities than the shared ones. The study generally estimated greater richness for naive than memory subsets.

The chain carries TRBV6-6 and TRBJ2-7; perhaps TRBD2 as D (5 bases). This TCR derives from a man younger than 35 in good health. Some clones in this sample may be carry-over from other donors' samples. The sequenced sample was memory CD4+ T cells from PBMCs. Subset given: CD45RA-negative fraction. CDR3 sequence: CASSYEPPGMDF. The CDR3 nucleotides are TGTGCCAGCAGTTACGAGCCCCCGGGAATGGACTTC.